This T cell receptor (beta chain) was sequenced in a study of glioma-infiltrating T cells. General study points: Gliomas, especially low-grade, showed above-expected tissue-blood divergence; non-neoplastic patients showed below.

Amplification of TCR alpha and beta CDR3 regions from RNA used iRepertoire nested multiplex PCR. MiXCR was run by TCRdb on the multiplex PCR reads, yielding one entry per CDR3 protein. Of 9,500 to 15,000 distinct CDR3 sequences in the sample, approximately 26% were seen once. With respect to this clonotype: Its antigen is unidentified. An end of the junction does not agree with germline; a read error may underlie this.

The CDR3 sequence is 15 residues long. CDR1 is KGHDR, CDR2 SFDVKD, per germline. The chain recombines TRBV24-1 with TRBJ1-1, with a weak D call TRBD1 (6 bases). The sequence derives from a human donor with low-grade glioma or glioblastoma, undergoing nonglioma brain surgery, or in good health (not recorded which). The material sequenced was glioma tissue, nonneoplastic brain tissue, or PBMCs (not recorded which). The CDR3 here is CAISARTVMSTEAFF. In nucleotides, the CDR3 is TGTGCCATCAGTGCCAGGACAGTCATGAGCACTGAAGCTTTCTTT.